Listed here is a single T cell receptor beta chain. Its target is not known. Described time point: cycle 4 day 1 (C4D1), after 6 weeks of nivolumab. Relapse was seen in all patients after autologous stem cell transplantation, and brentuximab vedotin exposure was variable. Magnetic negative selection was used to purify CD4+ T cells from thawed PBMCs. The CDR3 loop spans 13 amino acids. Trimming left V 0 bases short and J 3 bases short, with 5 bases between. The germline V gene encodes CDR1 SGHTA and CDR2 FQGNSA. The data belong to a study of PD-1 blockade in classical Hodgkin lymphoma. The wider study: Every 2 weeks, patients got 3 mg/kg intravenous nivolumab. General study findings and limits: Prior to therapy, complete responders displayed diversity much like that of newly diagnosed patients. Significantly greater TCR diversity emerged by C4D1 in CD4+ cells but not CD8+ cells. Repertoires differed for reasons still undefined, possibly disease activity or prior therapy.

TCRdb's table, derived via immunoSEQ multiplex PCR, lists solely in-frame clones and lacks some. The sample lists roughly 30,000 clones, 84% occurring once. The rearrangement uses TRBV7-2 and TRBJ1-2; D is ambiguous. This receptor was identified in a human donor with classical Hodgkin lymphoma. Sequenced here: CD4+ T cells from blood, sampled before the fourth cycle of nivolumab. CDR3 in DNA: TGTGCCAGCAGCTTAGCCCCGGACTATGGCTACACCTTC. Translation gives CASSLAPDYGYTF.